This TCR beta chain appears in the sequencing data of a study of T cells in Graves' hyperthyroidism and ophthalmopathy (dated by TCRdb to the late 2010s). In terms of the full investigation: Peripheral blood was collected at initial diagnosis, before any treatment. Following sampling, methimazole starting at 30 mg daily was given to hyperthyroidism patients, and high-dose intravenous methylprednisolone was given to ophthalmopathy patients. An independent validation cohort of around 20 hyperthyroidism patients and 15 or so patients who later progressed to ophthalmopathy tested prospective prediction of ophthalmopathy. Thyroid tissue and blood T-cell repertoires from more than five Graves' hyperthyroidism patients were also compared in the study. To identify distinguishing TCR V-J signatures, a discovery cohort of 100 patients was used, comprising 43 with Graves' ophthalmopathy and some 57 with stable Graves' hyperthyroidism. The 75 to 100 discovery patients were randomly split 7:3 into training and test sets. The paper reports TCR Vbeta CDR3 sequencing of approximately 130 peripheral blood samples: some 41 ophthalmopathy, over 70 hyperthyroidism and approximately 17 progressor patients.

Amplification of TCR beta CDR3 regions was carried out from RNA transcripts. A first-round RT-PCR of the TCR CDR3 used the HTBI primer set with the Qiagen OneStep RT-PCR kit. Libraries were constructed in a second round of multiplex PCR, after which size selection and purification were carried out. Sequencing of the libraries was done on an Illumina HiSeq2000 using paired-end 100 bp reads. The authors processed their data as follows. SOAPnuke was used to process the raw data, removing reads that contained adapters or uncalled bases, had a mean Phred below 15, or lacked an exact match to the constant primer or identifier. High-quality paired reads were merged using COPE v1.2.5, and each unique nucleotide sequence was defined as a clonotype. MiTCR v1.1 was used to align the clonotypes against IMGT TRBV, TRBD and TRBJ reference segments. The analysis was restricted to V-J combinations with a frequency above 0.0001, which together covered 99% to 99.2% of the repertoires. A TCS score was defined as the ratio between F50 (clonal expansion) and ExV (chaos), using BLOSUM62-based TCRdist between CDR3 peptides within each V-J. Welch's t-statistics and random forest reduced 514 V-J features to 10 to 15, which were used in a naive Bayes classifier (R e1071). TCRdb cleaned the public reads at Q25 with fastp, built clones with MiXCR and kept in-frame beta chains. Rows are unified per CDR3 protein, each entry keeping the most common DNA and genes. TCRdb, not the authors, supplied the V and J calls. The sample table holds a few hundred thousand distinct CDR3 sequences, of which around 16% were seen once. The top ten clonotypes cover around 3.3% of the sample.

What the research found in general, with its limitations: In validation, progression to ophthalmopathy was predicted by the model with about 70% sensitivity and nearly 75% specificity, a median of 6.5 months before onset. A 13 V-J signature model separated ophthalmopathy from stable hyperthyroidism, with approximately 87% sensitivity and roughly 81% specificity in cross-validation and 80%/75% in testing. Most expanded thyroid clonotypes (frequency above 0.001) were also detected in blood, a finding suggesting that blood repertoires may reflect thyroid immune responses. No statistical method was used to set the sample size in advance, and investigators knew the group allocation.

V lost 6 bases and J lost 1 base; the stretch between them is 9 bases long. Measured from the cysteine to the phenylalanine, the CDR3 is 14 residues long. The entry retains the CDR3 DNA only, 42 bases that are in frame from base 1. The germline V gene encodes CDR1 MNHNS and CDR2 SASEGT. A word on this clonotype: No cognate antigen has been identified for it. No base qualities exist here, and no much larger clone lies one base off it.

In the ophthalmopathy patients, disease was moderately to severely active, with a Clinical Activity Score of 3 or more, a NOSPECS grade of 4 or more, and a duration of less than 3 months. Any patient with an uncontrolled infection, another autoimmune disease, pregnancy or lactation was excluded. Diagnoses relied on clinical symptoms, serum thyroxine and TRAb, thyroid ultrasound and orbital computed tomography. Ficoll-Paque density gradient centrifugation was used to isolate PBMCs from around 10 ml of fresh peripheral blood. Total RNA was extracted using Trizol reagent, and RNA quality was assessed on an Agilent 2100 Bioanalyzer.

Sequenced sample: blood. The sequence links TRBV6-1 to TRBJ2-2; TRBD1 might be the D gene, on 5 matching bases. The TCR comes from a woman in her thirties or forties with Graves' ophthalmopathy. The CDR3: CASRRQRNTGELFF. The nucleotide sequence reads TGTGCCAGCAGGCGACAGAGGAACACCGGGGAGCTGTTTTTT.